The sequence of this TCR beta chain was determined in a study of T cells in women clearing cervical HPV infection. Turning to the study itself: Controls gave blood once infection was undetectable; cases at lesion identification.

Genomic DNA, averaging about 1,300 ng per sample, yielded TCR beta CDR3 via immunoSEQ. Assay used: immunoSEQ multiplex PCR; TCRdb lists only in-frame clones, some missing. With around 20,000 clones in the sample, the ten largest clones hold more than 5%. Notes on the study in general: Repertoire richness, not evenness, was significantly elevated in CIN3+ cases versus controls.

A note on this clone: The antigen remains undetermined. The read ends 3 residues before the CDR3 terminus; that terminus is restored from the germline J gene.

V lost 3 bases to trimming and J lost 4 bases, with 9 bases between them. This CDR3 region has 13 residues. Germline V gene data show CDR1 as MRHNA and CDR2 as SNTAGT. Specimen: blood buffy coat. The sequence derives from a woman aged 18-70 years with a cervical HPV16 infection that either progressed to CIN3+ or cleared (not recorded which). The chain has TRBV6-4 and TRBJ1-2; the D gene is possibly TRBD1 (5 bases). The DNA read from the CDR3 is TGTGCCAGCAGTGAAGCAGGGTTCTATGGC. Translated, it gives CASSEAGFYG. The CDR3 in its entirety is CASSEAGFYGYTF.